These 24 T cell receptor beta chains came from one sample sequenced in a study of persistence of HIV-infected CD4 T cells. The libraries were made with immunoSEQ version 4 in survey mode. Sequencing used immunoSEQ multiplex PCR; TCRdb keeps in-frame clones, though not all of them. The profile shows 50,000 to 65,000 clones, about four fifths of them singletons. Cells were stimulated with overlapping HIV-1 Gag 15-mer peptides. Sorted nonresponding memory CD4+ T cells were CD40L-negative, CD69-negative, CD45RO-high. Their antigen targets remain unknown. Material: CD4+ T cells sorted from PBMCs after 18-hour stimulation, obtained from a patient who received antiretroviral therapy. These TCRs come from an adult man with HIV who was CMV-seropositive.

V and J are TRBV5-1 and TRBJ2-7; D is possibly TRBD1 (6 bases). From germline, CDR1 is SGHRS and CDR2 YFSETQ. The CDR3 extends over 12 amino acids. V lost 3 bases to trimming and J lost 12 bases, with 16 bases between them. Written as DNA, the CDR3 is TGCGCCAGCAGCTCCGACAGGAGCCAAACGTACTTC. As protein: CASSSDRSQTYF.

V is TRBV6-4 and J is TRBJ2-1, with no clear D. V shed 5 bases and J shed 6 bases, with 11 bases lying between them. Germline CDR1 and CDR2: MRHNA and SNTAGT. CDR3 length: 13 residues. The CDR3 DNA sequence: TGTGCCAGCAGTATGGAACGGTTCAATGAGCAGTTCTTC. Protein: CASSMERFNEQFF.

This clone has only one observation. This chain connects TRBV6-1 to TRBJ2-4; 9 bases align to TRBD1. V lost 6 bases and J lost 3; bases outside the gene matches: 6. In germline, CDR1 is MNHNS, CDR2 SASEGT. The CDR3 spans 15 residues. The chain's CDR3 is CASRSTGGGKNIQYF. The CDR3 nucleotides read TGTGCCAGCAGGTCGACAGGGGGTGGCAAAAACATTCAGTACTTC.

Here the CDR3 reads CASSYDRGITEAFF. For the CDR3, the DNA is TGCGCCAGCAGCTACGACAGGGGGATCACTGAAGCTTTCTTT. The V gene is TRBV5-1, the J gene TRBJ1-1; 9 bases agree with TRBD1. V shed 3 bases and J 4 bases; nucleotides not matched to a gene: 4. Per the germline V gene, CDR1 is SGHRS and CDR2 is YFSETQ. CDR3 length equals 14 residues.

This rearrangement joins TRBV5-4 to TRBJ2-2; 11 nucleotides line up with TRBD2. There are 16 residues in the CDR3. The V and J ends lost 2 bases and 4 bases, in that order; junction bases with no gene match: 4. Per the germline V gene, CDR1 is SGHNT and CDR2 is YYREEE (reference sequence). CDR3 sequence: CASSLTSGGGTGELFF. CDR3 coding DNA: TGTGCCAGCAGCTTAACTAGCGGGGGTGGCACCGGGGAGCTGTTTTTT.

J is TRBJ1-2 and V is TRBV19; 8 bases are shared with TRBD1. CDR1 LNHDA and CDR2 SQIVND come from the germline V gene (reference sequence). V lost 7 bases, J lost 8 bases, and 9 bases stayed unmatched. The CDR3 sequence is 13 residues long. The CDR3 sequence: CASNGQGMGGYTF. The DNA of the CDR3 is TGTGCCAGTAACGGACAGGGAATGGGAGGCTACACCTTC.

This chain uses TRBV6-6 with TRBJ2-7; D uncertain. Germline loops: CDR1 MNHNY, CDR2 SVGAGI (reference sequence). V gave up 6 bases and J gave up 5 bases, with 17 bases separating them. The CDR3 runs to 14 residues. CDR3 residues: CASRIQSAQHEQYF. The CDR3 DNA is TGTGCCAGCAGAATTCAAAGTGCCCAACACGAGCAGTACTTC.

The J gene is TRBJ2-7, the V gene TRBV2; possible D gene TRBD1, 6 bases. The CDR3 length is 14 residues. Trimming took 3 bases from V and 1 from J, leaving 10 bases between them. Germline assignment: CDR1 SNHLY and CDR2 FYNNEI. The CDR3 nucleotides are TGTGCCAGCAGTGAGGAGACAGGATCCTACGAGCAGTACTTC. Translating it yields CASSEETGSYEQYF.

The chain has TRBV6-5 and TRBJ1-2; no clear D gene. Germline CDR1 reads MNHEY; CDR2 reads SVGAGI. The CDR3 consists of 12 residues. Trimming removed 6 bases at V and 0 bases at J, with 5 bases between. The CDR3, as DNA: TGTGCCAGCAGGCCAGCTAACTATGGCTACACCTTC. Its protein product is CASRPANYGYTF.

This clone has only one observation. The chain combines TRBV10-3 with TRBJ2-7; D is possibly TRBD2 (6 bases). With 4 bases removed from V and 0 bases from J, the gap between germline ends came to 10 bases. The germline V gene encodes CDR1 ENHRY and CDR2 SYGVKD. The CDR3 is 14 amino acids. The CDR3 is CAISVGGSSYEQYF. The CDR3 nucleotides read TGTGCCATCAGTGTGGGGGGTAGCTCCTACGAGCAGTACTTC.

The chain combines TRBV6-5 with TRBJ2-7, with 11 bases lining up with TRBD2. The CDR3 is 14 residues long. In germline, CDR1 is MNHEY, CDR2 SVGAGI. V trimming: 5 bases; J trimming: 3 bases; junction bases outside the gene matches: 3. This CDR3 reads CASSTGTSGYEQYF. CDR3 in DNA: TGTGCCAGCAGTACGGGGACTAGCGGCTACGAGCAGTACTTC.

V and J are TRBV12-3 or TRBV12-4 and TRBJ1-3; D remains unclear. Between the trimmed V and J ends, which lost 1 base and 3 bases, there was a span of 1 base. CDR3 size: 12 residues. The CDR3 here is CASSLDGNTIYF. DNA for the CDR3: TGTGCCAGCAGTTTAGATGGAAACACCATATATTTT.

This chain uses TRBV7-3 with TRBJ2-2; tentatively, D is TRBD1 or TRBD2 (6 bases each). This CDR3 is 15 amino acids long. Trimming stripped 4 bases from V and 6 bases from J, with 15 bases between. Germline lookup yields CDR1 SGHTA and CDR2 FQGTGA. The CDR3 coding sequence is TGTGCCAGCAGCTCAGGGGACTCAAGGGCCGGGGAGCTGTTTTTT. Translating gives CASSSGDSRAGELFF.

This clone showed up just once. V is TRBV6-5 and J is TRBJ1-2; a possible D gene is TRBD1 (6 bases). Trimming took off 6 bases at V and 2 bases at J, with 16 bases between the two ends. The CDR3 totals 15 residues. Germline V CDR1 and CDR2: MNHEY, SVGAGI. The CDR3 region has the DNA TGTGCCAGCAGGCCGGTGGTTCAGGGGAACTATGGCTACACCTTC. It is translated as CASRPVVQGNYGYTF.

The chain links TRBV5-6 to TRBJ2-7, with D perhaps matching TRBD1 (5 bases). Germline CDR1 and CDR2: SGHDT and YYEEEE. The CDR3 has 14 residues. Trimming removed 2 bases from V and 0 bases from J, with 9 bases in between. As DNA, the CDR3 is TGTGCCAGCAGCTTCGGCAGGGACTCCTACGAGCAGTACTTC. This encodes CASSFGRDSYEQYF. The entire variable domain, with the rest obtained from reference TRBV5-6 and TRBJ2-7, is as follows: DAGVTQSPTHLIKTRGQQVTLRCSPKSGHDTVSWYQQALGQGPQFIFQYYEEEERQRGNFPDRFSGHQFPNYSSELNVNALLLGDSALYLCASSFGRDSYEQYFGPGTRLTVT.

This clone was counted a few times. CDR3 in amino acids: CASIPPSGTNTEAFF. The CDR3 DNA sequence: TGTGCCAGCATTCCCCCTTCGGGGACGAACACTGAAGCTTTCTTT. This chain links TRBV28 with TRBJ1-1, with D possibly TRBD1 on 5 matching bases. Germline values: CDR1 MDHEN, CDR2 SYDVKM. The CDR3 consists of 15 residues. The V and J ends lost 7 bases and 1 base respectively, with 16 bases between them.

The chain is built from TRBV6-5 and TRBJ2-7, with 7 bases matching TRBD1. Germline trimming cut 9 bases from V and 1 base from J; bases unmatched to any gene: 6. The CDR3 has 13 residues. Germline V gives CDR1 MNHEY, CDR2 SVGAGI. CDR3 protein: CARSTGWSYEQYF. As DNA, the CDR3 is TGTGCCAGATCGACAGGGTGGTCCTACGAGCAGTACTTC.

The chain employs TRBV28 and TRBJ2-3; 9 nucleotides match TRBD1. Germline V lookup: CDR1 MDHEN, CDR2 SYDVKM. The CDR3 contains 15 residues. Unmatched junction bases numbered 9, after V lost 5 bases and J lost 6 bases. The CDR3 is CASSPLIDRGDTQYF. CDR3 nucleotides: TGTGCCAGCAGTCCACTAATTGACAGGGGGGATACGCAGTATTTT.

The V and J genes are TRBV18 and TRBJ2-7; D tentatively reads TRBD1 or TRBD2 (5 bases each). CDR3 length: 14 residues. V shed 5 bases and J shed 7 bases, with 18 bases lying between them. Germline CDR1 reads KGHSH; CDR2 reads LQKENI. The CDR3, as DNA: TGTGCCAGCTCATCCGGGACCGGGGTTAAGGAGCAGTACTTC. The encoded protein is CASSSGTGVKEQYF.

The chain carries TRBV24-1 and TRBJ2-3; 9 bases agree with TRBD2. The germline CDR1 and CDR2 sequences are KGHDR and SFDVKD. This CDR3 spans 19 amino acids. V dropped 2 bases and J dropped 3; count of bases not matched to a gene: 14. The CDR3 nucleotides are TGTGCCACCAGTGATTCTAGGGGCGCGGGGGGGCTAAGGACAGATACGCAGTATTTT. Protein product: CATSDSRGAGGLRTDTQYF.

The V gene is TRBV7-2, the J gene TRBJ2-1; 9 nucleotides match TRBD2. CDR3 length equals 16 residues. V gave up 3 bases and J gave up 9 bases; unmatched junction bases: 12. The V gene's germline CDR1 is SGHTA and CDR2 FQGNSA. CDR3 residues: CASSLGSSGGSGEQFF. CDR3 nucleotide sequence: TGTGCCAGCAGCTTGGGGAGTAGCGGGGGCTCCGGTGAGCAGTTCTTC. Full variable domain (outside the CDR3, taken from reference TRBV7-2 and TRBJ2-1): GAGVSQSPSNKVTEKGKDVELRCDPISGHTALYWYRQSLGQGLEFLIYFQGNSAPDKSGLPSDRFSAERTGGSVSTLTIQRTQQEDSAVYLCASSLGSSGGSGEQFFGPGTRLTVL.

V and J are TRBV18 and TRBJ1-1; 10 nucleotides line up with TRBD1. The junction had 1 base not matched to a gene; V was cut back by 0 bases and J by 0 bases. The CDR3 sequence is 16 residues long. Germline V gene lookup returns CDR1 KGHSH and CDR2 LQKENI. The CDR3 DNA follows: TGTGCCAGCTCACCACCGACAGGGGGCCTGAACACTGAAGCTTTCTTT. The encoded protein is CASSPPTGGLNTEAFF.

J is TRBJ2-3 and V is TRBV20-1, with 9 bases lining up with TRBD2. V gave up 3 bases and J gave up 0 bases; unmatched junction bases: 7. Germline values: CDR1 DFQATT, CDR2 SNEGSKA (reference sequence). This CDR3 has 16 residues. As DNA, the CDR3 is TGCAGTGCTAGTGGAGCGGGGGGATCTAGCACAGATACGCAGTATTTT. This sequence encodes CSASGAGGSSTDTQYF.

The rearrangement uses TRBV7-8 and TRBJ2-5; 8 nucleotides match TRBD1. Per germline, CDR1 SGHVS and CDR2 FQNEAQ. The CDR3 sequence is 15 residues long. V lost 8 bases, J lost 4 bases, and 12 bases stayed unmatched. CDR3 bases: TGTGCCAGCGAAGAAACAGGGGGAAGGGGAGAGACCCAGTACTTC. Translation: CASEETGGRGETQYF.